This TCR beta chain was captured in a study of immune cell composition in non-small cell lung cancer. From germline, CDR1 is MDHEN and CDR2 SYDVKM. This CDR3 is built from 14 residues. V trimming: 2 bases; J trimming: 3 bases; junction bases outside the gene matches: 3. Generated by immunoSEQ multiplex PCR, the TCRdb table keeps only in-frame clones and is missing some. This table holds 13,000 to 15,000 clones, about 85% found once. The sequenced material came from lung tumor tissue. The rearrangement joins TRBV28 to TRBJ2-7, with 8 bases fitting TRBD2. The source is a human donor with non-small cell lung cancer. CDR3 nucleotides: TGTGCCAGCAGTTTACCGGGGACTAGCTACGAGCAGTACTTC. Its protein is CASSLPGTSYEQYF.